The clone carrying this TCR beta chain has a handful of counts. The antigen is unknown. The data originate from a study of regulatory T cells in long-lasting Graves disease. The study's findings and limits: The TCR repertoire of persistent Graves' patients was less diverse than that of newly diagnosed ones.

Time point here: newly diagnosed GD, antithyroid drugs for less than 3 months. There was RNA extracted from PBMCs, and the TCR library was made from it. Trimming removed 0 bases from V and 0 bases from J, with 11 bases in between. This CDR3 comprises 17 residues. Per germline, CDR1 ENHRY and CDR2 SYGVKD. The TCR beta library used iRepertoire HTBI primers with Arm-PCR amplification of CDR3. A single record per CDR3 protein comes from TCRdb applying MiXCR to the multiplex PCR reads. The sample lists around 330,000 distinct CDR3 sequences; about 18% were seen once. This sample comprised peripheral blood mononuclear cells (PBMCs), obtained at new diagnosis, from a patient treated with antithyroid drugs. The rearrangement uses TRBV10-3 and TRBJ2-2; D not certain. The clonotype originates from a female donor with Graves disease. This CDR3 reads CAISESYGRANTGELFF. The CDR3 DNA sequence: TGTGCCATCAGTGAGTCGTACGGACGGGCGAACACCGGGGAGCTGTTTTTT.